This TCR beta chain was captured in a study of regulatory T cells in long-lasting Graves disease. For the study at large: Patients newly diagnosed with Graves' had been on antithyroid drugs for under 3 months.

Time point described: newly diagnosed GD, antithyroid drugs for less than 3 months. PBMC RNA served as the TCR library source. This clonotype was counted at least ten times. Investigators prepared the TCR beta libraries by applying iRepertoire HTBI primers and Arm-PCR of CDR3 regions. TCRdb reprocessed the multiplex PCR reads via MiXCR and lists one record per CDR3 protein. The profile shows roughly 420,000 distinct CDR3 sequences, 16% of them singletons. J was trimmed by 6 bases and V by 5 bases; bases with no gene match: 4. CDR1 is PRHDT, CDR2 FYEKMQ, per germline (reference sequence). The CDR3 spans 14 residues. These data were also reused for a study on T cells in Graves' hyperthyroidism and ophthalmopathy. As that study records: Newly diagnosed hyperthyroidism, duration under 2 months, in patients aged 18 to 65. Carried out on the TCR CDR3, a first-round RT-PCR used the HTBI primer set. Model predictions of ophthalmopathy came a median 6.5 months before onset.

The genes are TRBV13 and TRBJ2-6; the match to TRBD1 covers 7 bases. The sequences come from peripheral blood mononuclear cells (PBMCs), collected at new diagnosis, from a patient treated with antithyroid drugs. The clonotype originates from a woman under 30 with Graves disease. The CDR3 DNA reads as TGTGCCAGCAGCACAGACAGGGCGGCCAACGTCCTGACTTTC. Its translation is CASSTDRAANVLTF.